The clone carrying this TCR beta chain was detected a few times. The target antigen is unknown. This entry is derived from a study of Graves' ophthalmopathy and Graves' hyperthyroidism. Study-wide results and caveats: Predictions made by the model for ophthalmopathy progression reached under 71% sensitivity and around 72% specificity.

The study amplified TCR beta CDR3 regions using RNA transcripts. The library came from an HTBI-primed first-round RT-PCR and a second-round multiplex PCR. MiXCR, run by TCRdb on the multiplex PCR reads, gives a single entry per CDR3 protein. The table shows around 1.1 million distinct CDR3 sequences, with about 40% occurring only once. The germline gives CDR1 SGHRS, CDR2 YFSETQ. The length of the CDR3 is 16 residues. Trimming shortened V by 0 bases and J by 0 bases, and 10 bases separated the two germline ends. The sequenced material came from peripheral blood or thyroid tissue (not recorded which). The TCR originated in an adult man with Graves' hyperthyroidism. The V gene is TRBV5-1, the J gene TRBJ1-3; no clear D gene. The CDR3 loop reads CASSLEGFASGNTIYF. The CDR3 DNA is TGCGCCAGCAGCTTGGAAGGGTTTGCCTCTGGAAACACCATATATTTT.